One sample yielded the 21 T cell receptor beta chains listed below, sequenced in a study of vaccination effects on CD4 cells after COVID-19. These receptors have no identified antigens. Profiling relied on immunoSEQ multiplex PCR, and the TCRdb table lists in-frame clones only, not all of them. In the table there are some 31,000 clones, roughly four fifths of which are singletons. When around nine days of culture had elapsed, CD4+ T cells were isolated. The individual was infected with SARS-CoV-2 between March and December 2020, as confirmed by PCR. Either the BNT162b2 or mRNA-1273 vaccine was given to participants in two doses. The source material was CD4+ T cells from PBMCs cultured without peptide, sampled after COVID-19 vaccination. These receptors all come from a human donor who had a prior SARS-CoV-2 infection.

V and J are TRBV9 and TRBJ1-2, with TRBD1 matching over 9 bases. Germline CDR1 SGDLS, CDR2 YYNGEE. The CDR3 runs 16 residues. V dropped 1 base and J dropped 0; count of bases not matched to a gene: 4. The CDR3 DNA sequence: TGTGCCAGCAGCGTACAGGGACAGGGACCTAACTATGGCTACACCTTC. This encodes CASSVQGQGPNYGYTF.

The gene calls are TRBV20-1 and TRBJ2-7; TRBD1 matches 8 bases. Germline V gene lookup returns CDR1 DFQATT and CDR2 SNEGSKA (reference sequence). The CDR3 sequence is 15 residues long. V trimming: 3 bases; J trimming: 6 bases; junction bases outside the gene matches: 13. The CDR3 spells CSASVPPTGDSEQYF. CDR3 coding DNA: TGCAGTGCTAGTGTCCCACCGACAGGGGACAGCGAGCAGTACTTC.

This chain connects TRBV5-1 to TRBJ2-5, with D hard to call. The CDR3 is 12 amino acids. In germline, CDR1 is SGHRS, CDR2 YFSETQ. Trimming stripped 0 bases from V and 5 bases from J, with 5 bases between. The CDR3: CASSLDWETQYF. The DNA of the CDR3 is TGCGCCAGCAGCTTGGACTGGGAGACCCAGTACTTC.

This sequence joins TRBV5-1 and TRBJ2-7, with D perhaps TRBD2 (5 bases). Germline assignment: CDR1 SGHRS and CDR2 YFSETQ. The CDR3 runs 13 residues. With 2 bases removed from V and 2 bases from J, the gap between germline ends came to 8 bases. The CDR3 region has the DNA TGCGCCAGCAGCTTCGCCGGGACCTACGAGCAGTACTTC. Translated: CASSFAGTYEQYF. The whole variable domain, filled in from reference TRBV5-1 and TRBJ2-7, reads KAGVTQTPRYLIKTRGQQVTLSCSPISGHRSVSWYQQTPGQGLQFLFEYFSETQRNKGNFPGRFSGRQFSNSRSEMNVSTLELGDSALYLCASSFAGTYEQYFGPGTRLTVT.

The chain combines TRBV7-3 with TRBJ2-6, with 8 bases aligning to TRBD1. CDR1 is SGHTA, CDR2 FQGTGA, per germline. The CDR3 is 13 amino acids. Trimming cost V 3 bases and J 9 bases; bases outside gene matches: 1. The chain's CDR3 is CASSFGQGNVLTF. The CDR3 DNA follows: TGTGCCAGCAGCTTCGGACAGGGCAACGTCCTGACTTTC.

The chain has TRBV24-1 and TRBJ1-2; TRBD1 agrees at 8 bases. CDR3 length: 15 residues. CDR1 is KGHDR, CDR2 SFDVKD, per germline. V lost 4 bases to trimming and J lost 8 bases; unmatched junction nucleotides: 11. The CDR3 sequence: CATSDLGQGVEGYTF. CDR3 DNA: TGTGCCACCAGTGACCTAGGACAGGGCGTGGAGGGCTACACCTTC.

This clone was detected once. Other DNA sequences in this specimen translate into the identical CDR3. This chain connects TRBV5-1 to TRBJ2-1, with 9 bases fitting TRBD2. The ends lost 0 bases at V and 3 bases at J; junction bases unmatched: 1. The CDR3 is 15 amino acids. Per germline, CDR1 SGHRS and CDR2 YFSETQ. CDR3 region: CASSLGLADYNEQFF. As DNA, the CDR3 is TGCGCCAGCAGCTTGGGACTAGCGGACTACAATGAGCAGTTCTTC.

V is TRBV6-5 and J is TRBJ2-7; the match to TRBD2 covers 9 bases. CDR1 and CDR2 from the germline V gene are MNHEY and SVGAGI. The CDR3 has 15 residues. Losses at the gene ends were 6 bases for V and 3 bases for J; bases not matched to a gene: 9. CDR3 sequence (DNA): TGTGCCAGCAGCCGAAGCGCGGGGGGGCTCTACGAGCAGTACTTC. The encoded protein is CASSRSAGGLYEQYF.

The rearrangement joins TRBV7-3 to TRBJ1-1; 7 bases match TRBD1. The CDR3 has 14 residues. Losses at the gene ends were 5 bases for V and 3 bases for J; bases not matched to a gene: 6. Germline V gene lookup returns CDR1 SGHTA and CDR2 FQGTGA. CDR3 sequence (DNA): TGTGCCAGCAGCCCCAGGGGGGTTGACACTGAAGCTTTCTTT. This codes for CASSPRGVDTEAFF. The complete variable domain, with remaining parts taken from reference TRBV7-3 and TRBJ1-1, reads GAGVSQTPSNKVTEKGKYVELRCDPISGHTALYWYRQSLGQGPEFLIYFQGTGAADDSGLPNDRFFAVRPEGSVSTLKIQRTERGDSAVYLCASSPRGVDTEAFFGQGTRLTVV.

This chain's CDR3 is CASSYRMGAGGLYEQYF. The CDR3 nucleotides read TGTGCCAGCAGCTACAGGATGGGGGCGGGGGGGCTCTACGAGCAGTACTTC. The chain carries TRBV5-6 and TRBJ2-7; 9 nucleotides line up with TRBD2. Germline assignment: CDR1 SGHDT and CDR2 YYEEEE. The CDR3 loop spans 17 amino acids. V trimming: 3 bases; J trimming: 3 bases; junction bases outside the gene matches: 13.

The genes are TRBV19 and TRBJ1-6, with TRBD1 matching over 8 bases. The CDR3 is 17 residues long. V was pared by 4 bases and J by 0 bases, with 5 bases of the junction left unmatched. Germline assignment: CDR1 LNHDA and CDR2 SQIVND (reference sequence). The CDR3 region has the DNA TGTGCCAGTAGTACCCGACAGGGGAGCTCCTATAATTCACCCCTCCACTTT. Translating gives CASSTRQGSSYNSPLHF.

The rearrangement uses TRBV5-1 and TRBJ2-7; 7 nucleotides align to TRBD1. Germline V gene lookup returns CDR1 SGHRS and CDR2 YFSETQ. Losses at the gene ends were 4 bases for V and 0 bases for J; bases not matched to a gene: 7. The CDR3 spans 15 residues. CDR3 in amino acids: CASSDGTANSYEQYF. The CDR3 DNA follows: TGCGCCAGCAGCGACGGGACAGCCAACTCCTACGAGCAGTACTTC.

CDR3 sequence (DNA): TGTGCCAGCAGCTTGGGGACTAGCGGGGCCCCCTACGAGCAGTACTTC. Its protein is CASSLGTSGAPYEQYF. This chain joins TRBV5-4 and TRBJ2-7; 12 bases align to TRBD2. The CDR3 is 16 amino acids. CDR1 is SGHNT and CDR2 is YYREEE in the germline V gene (reference sequence). J lost 2 bases, V lost 0 bases, and 3 bases had no gene match. The full variable domain, in which reference TRBV5-4 and TRBJ2-7 provide the parts outside the CDR3, is ETGVTQSPTHLIKTRGQQVTLRCSSQSGHNTVSWYQQALGQGPQFIFQYYREEENGRGNFPPRFSGLQFPNYSSELNVNALELDDSALYLCASSLGTSGAPYEQYFGPGTRLTVT.

The V gene is TRBV6-1, the J gene TRBJ1-2; TRBD1 might be the D (5 bases). The V end was cut by 3 bases, the J end by 3 bases, with 11 bases between. This CDR3 comprises 14 residues. Germline-derived CDR1 and CDR2 are MNHNS and SASEGT. The CDR3 DNA is TGTGCCAGCAGTGATCCGTGGGGCTACTATGGCTACACCTTC. Amino acids: CASSDPWGYYGYTF.

The chain uses TRBV10-3 and TRBJ1-5; maybe TRBD1 (6 bases). There are 13 residues in the CDR3. V was shortened by 6 bases and J by 5 bases, with 11 bases between the two germline ends. Germline CDR1 ENHRY, CDR2 SYGVKD. CDR3 residues: CAIRSDRDQPQHF. For the CDR3, the DNA is TGTGCCATCAGATCGGACAGAGATCAGCCCCAGCATTTT.

The V and J genes are TRBV19 and TRBJ1-1, with 11 bases lining up with TRBD1. Per germline, CDR1 LNHDA and CDR2 SQIVND (reference sequence). CDR3 length equals 14 residues. V lost 4 bases and J lost 11; bases outside the gene matches: 9. This CDR3 is CASSTEWTGGYAFF. Written as DNA, the CDR3 is TGTGCCAGTAGTACTGAATGGACAGGGGGCTATGCTTTCTTT.

This clone was seen more than once but under ten times. The rearrangement joins TRBV11-2 to TRBJ2-6; TRBD1 aligns across 11 bases. This CDR3 is built from 19 residues. In germline, CDR1 is SGHAT, CDR2 FQNNGV. V was pared by 1 base and J by 0 bases, with 5 bases of the junction left unmatched. CDR3 DNA: TGTGCCAGCAGCTTAGGGTGGGGACAGGGGGACTCTGGGGCCAACGTCCTGACTTTC. It codes for CASSLGWGQGDSGANVLTF.

This rearrangement joins TRBV11-2 to TRBJ2-7; 9 bases align to TRBD1. The ends lost 2 bases at V and 4 bases at J; junction bases unmatched: 6. Per the germline V gene, CDR1 is SGHAT and CDR2 is FQNNGV. CDR3 size: 15 residues. The CDR3 loop is CASSLFSGTGYEQYF. The DNA of the CDR3 is TGTGCCAGCAGCTTATTTTCTGGGACAGGGTACGAGCAGTACTTC.

The chain couples TRBV5-5 to TRBJ2-7; 12 bases match TRBD2. Germline values: CDR1 SGHKS, CDR2 YYEKEE (reference sequence). V trimming: 5 bases; J trimming: 3 bases; junction bases outside the gene matches: 12. CDR3 length equals 17 residues. For the CDR3, the DNA is TGTGCCAGCAGAGTTGGACTAGCGGGAAGGGGGATCTACGAGCAGTACTTC. Residues: CASRVGLAGRGIYEQYF. Filled out from reference TRBV5-5 and TRBJ2-7, the complete variable domain reads DAGVTQSPTHLIKTRGQQVTLRCSPISGHKSVSWYQQVLGQGPQFIFQYYEKEERGRGNFPDRFSARQFPNYSSELNVNALLLGDSALYLCASRVGLAGRGIYEQYFGPGTRLTVT.

The V gene is TRBV18, the J gene TRBJ2-7; TRBD1 agrees at 9 bases. V trimming: 2 bases; J trimming: 6 bases; junction bases outside the gene matches: 8. The germline CDR1 and CDR2 sequences are KGHSH and LQKENI. The CDR3 loop spans 15 amino acids. The DNA for the CDR3 is TGTGCCAGCTCACCATTATCGGGACAGGGTATCGAGCAGTACTTC. Its protein product is CASSPLSGQGIEQYF.

The chain joins TRBV6-2 or TRBV6-3 to TRBJ1-5, with TRBD1 identical over 7 bases. This CDR3 is 16 amino acids long. J was trimmed by 6 bases and V by 6 bases; bases with no gene match: 14. Germline CDR1 reads MNHEY; CDR2 reads SVGEGT. CDR3 sequence: CASSPLSEGASQPQHF. The CDR3 DNA is TGTGCCAGCAGCCCTTTGTCAGAGGGGGCAAGTCAGCCCCAGCATTTT.